This T cell receptor beta chain was documented in a study of T cells in Graves' hyperthyroidism and ophthalmopathy. This clonotype occurred many times. Germline CDR1 is DFQATT and CDR2 is SNEGSKA (reference sequence). The CDR3 loop spans 15 amino acids. V dropped 1 base and J dropped 2; count of bases not matched to a gene: 3. The hyperthyroidism was newly diagnosed and had lasted under 2 months; the patients were aged 18 to 65. Diagnosing involved the use of clinical symptoms, serum thyroxine and TRAb, thyroid ultrasound and orbital computed tomography. TCR beta CDR3 region amplification was performed from RNA transcripts. First-round RT-PCR with HTBI primers amplified the TCR CDR3 region. TCRdb re-analysed the multiplex PCR reads in MiXCR, keeping a single row per CDR3 protein. This table holds approximately 420,000 distinct CDR3 sequences, roughly 13% found once.

Sequencing was done on a sample of blood. This receptor was identified in a woman between 18 and 29 years old with Graves' hyperthyroidism. The V and J genes are TRBV20-1 and TRBJ2-7, with 12 bases that match TRBD2. The CDR3 is CSARGLAGGPYEQYF. Here the CDR3 DNA reads TGCAGTGCTAGAGGGCTAGCGGGAGGGCCCTACGAGCAGTACTTC.